A selection of T cell receptor beta chains follows, all from one sample in a study of cytomegalovirus exposure and HLA in healthy donors. Sequenced by immunoSEQ multiplex PCR; TCRdb stores in-frame clones only, minus some. The table records more than 130,000 clones, about 80% of them present only once. Sequenced sample: PBMCs. These receptors were taken from a middle-aged man in good health and CMV-seropositive. The CDR3 runs from the conserved cysteine through the conserved F or W. A D gene is named only where the DNA matches it firmly. The size of a clone is reported for some rows only, either as once, few or many, or as a class for expanded clones.

v_call	clone_size	j_call	d_call	cdr3_aa
TRBV4-1	.	TRBJ2-4	TRBD2	CASSQALRSGRVENIQYF
TRBV6-1	.	TRBJ2-5	.	CANSEWGHAETQYF
TRBV5-1	.	TRBJ2-2	TRBD1	CASSPRTGGATGELFF
TRBV9	.	TRBJ1-3	.	CASNPGGVSGNTIYF
TRBV5-1	.	TRBJ2-7	TRBD1	CASSPGQGAFYEQYF
TRBV7-3	.	TRBJ2-3	.	CASRGADTDTQYF
TRBV14	once	TRBJ2-1	TRBD2	CASSQFRGGSGTYNEQFF
TRBV11-2	.	TRBJ2-5	TRBD2	CASSLDRGGLVAQYF
TRBV2	.	TRBJ2-7	TRBD2	CASSEGGVGLDFTEQYF
TRBV2	few	TRBJ2-5	TRBD2	CASSEALAGGAVETQYF
TRBV27	.	TRBJ1-4	TRBD1	CASSLQGALGELFF
TRBV19	.	TRBJ2-3	.	CASSMRGKTDTQYF
TRBV25-1	.	TRBJ1-4	.	CASSAVATNEKLFF